This T cell receptor beta chain was captured by sequencing in a study of CD8 T cells in ankylosing spondylitis. TCRdb passed the 5' RACE reads through MiXCR, listing each CDR3 protein once. The data show some 840,000 distinct CDR3 sequences, roughly 10% seen once. There are many counts of this clonotype. Antigen: not known. The CDR3 is 12 residues long. CDR1 SQVTM and CDR2 ANQGSEA come from the germline V gene. Trimming at V came to 6 bases and at J to 9 bases, leaving 6 bases not matched to a gene. Whole-study findings and limits: What seemed typical of ankylosing spondylitis blood was a TCR beta motif built from 7 or 8 highly homologous variants.

The TCR originated in a male donor with ankylosing spondylitis. The sample comprised blood, either unsorted or a sorted T cell fraction (not recorded which). The chain uses TRBV29-1 and TRBJ2-1, with 9 nucleotides matching TRBD1. CDR3 DNA sequence: TGCAGCGTGGGAGGACAGGGGATTGAGCAGTTCTTC. The encoded protein is CSVGGQGIEQFF.